This TCR beta chain was recorded in a study of radiotherapy plus CTLA-4 blockade in lung cancer. Germline assignment: CDR1 LNHDA and CDR2 SQIVND (reference sequence). This CDR3 contains 12 residues. V lost 6 bases to trimming and J lost 6 bases, with 12 bases between them. Produced via immunoSEQ multiplex PCR; TCRdb's table is partial and in-frame only. The sample has tens of thousands of clones; around 63% are singletons. The chain couples TRBV19 to TRBJ2-7; a possible D gene is TRBD1 (6 bases). The specimen comprised peripheral blood, sampled from a patient treated with radiotherapy plus ipilimumab. The sequence derives from a human donor with non-small cell lung cancer who had a partial response to radiotherapy plus ipilimumab. The CDR3 spells CASSQGYGEQYF. CDR3 DNA: TGTGCCAGTAGCCAGGGGTACGGCGAGCAGTACTTC.